Listed here are 13 T cell receptor beta chains from one sample, sequenced in a study of breast tumors, draining lymph nodes, adjacent tissues. TCRdb reprocessed the multiplex PCR reads via MiXCR and lists one record per CDR3 protein. The sample has 25,000 or so distinct CDR3 sequences; 20% to 25% are singletons. Sequenced sample: breast tumor tissue. These receptors were collected from a female donor with breast cancer. Some clones in this sample may be carry-over from other donors' samples.

This clonotype was seen repeatedly, ten times or more. V usage is TRBV4-1 and J usage is TRBJ2-1, with 7 nucleotides matching TRBD2. The germline V gene has CDR1 MGHRA and CDR2 YSYEKL. J gave up 5 bases and V 1 base, and 8 bases lay outside the gene matches. The CDR3 is 16 amino acids. The CDR3 DNA reads TGCGCCAGCAGCCAAGGGAACGGACTAGTGGACAATGAGCAGTTCTTC. Encoded protein: CASSQGNGLVDNEQFF.

This clonotype was recorded a few times. The chain joins TRBV7-2 to TRBJ2-5, with 8 nucleotides matching TRBD2. In germline, CDR1 is SGHTA, CDR2 FQGNSA. The CDR3 extends over 15 amino acids. Germline trimming cut 5 bases from V and 5 bases from J; bases unmatched to any gene: 10. DNA for the CDR3: TGTGCCAGCAGCCCCGGGGGGGGATCGGCGGAGACCCAGTACTTC. This encodes CASSPGGGSAETQYF. The whole variable domain, remainder taken from reference TRBV7-2 and TRBJ2-5, is GAGVSQSPSNKVTEKGKDVELRCDPISGHTALYWYRQSLGQGLEFLIYFQGNSAPDKSGLPSDRFSAERTGGSVSTLTIQRTQQEDSAVYLCASSPGGGSAETQYFGPGTRLLVL.

This clonotype was seen ten or more times. The gene calls are TRBV14 and TRBJ2-7, with TRBD2 identical over 13 bases. This CDR3 is built from 15 residues. Germline V gives CDR1 SGHDN, CDR2 FVKESK. The trim removed 2 bases at V and 4 bases at J, leaving 2 bases unmatched. CDR3 sequence: CASSQILAGGYEQYF. CDR3 nucleotide sequence: TGTGCCAGCAGCCAAATACTAGCGGGAGGGTACGAGCAGTACTTC.

In its sample, this clonotype was seen many times. The chain carries TRBV28 and TRBJ2-2, with TRBD1 matching 9 bases. The CDR3 extends over 15 amino acids. With V trimmed by 4 bases and J by 6 bases, 6 bases remained unmatched. Germline values: CDR1 MDHEN, CDR2 SYDVKM. CDR3 sequence (DNA): TGTGCCAGCAGTTCTCCGGGACAGGGTGCCGGGGAGCTGTTTTTT. This codes for CASSSPGQGAGELFF.

This clonotype was picked up many times. The J gene is TRBJ2-6, the V gene TRBV12-3 or TRBV12-4; no firm D call. The V end lost 3 bases, the J end lost 1 base, and 25 bases lay between the germline ends. CDR3 length: 21 amino acids. The CDR3 here is CASSFGYYLASAISGANVLTF. The CDR3 DNA is TGTGCCAGCAGTTTCGGATACTACCTGGCATCCGCGATTTCTGGGGCCAACGTCCTGACTTTC.

This clonotype was observed a few times. The rearrangement uses TRBV25-1 and TRBJ1-1; D is unresolved. The V gene's germline CDR1 is MGHDK and CDR2 SYGVNS. The CDR3 sequence is 13 residues long. Trimming shortened V by 1 base and J by 8 bases, and 11 bases separated the two germline ends. The CDR3 DNA reads TGTGCCAGCAGTGAATGGGGAAGGGAGGAAGCTTTCTTT. Translated: CASSEWGREEAFF.

At least ten counts were recorded for this clonotype. The chain combines TRBV4-1 with TRBJ1-4; weak D call: TRBD1 (6 bases). CDR3 length equals 17 residues. Germline CDR1 MGHRA, CDR2 YSYEKL. V was cut by 1 base and J by 2 bases, with 14 bases left in between. The CDR3 sequence is CASSQVRGHGTNEKLFF. As DNA, the CDR3 is TGCGCCAGCAGCCAAGTGAGGGGACATGGGACTAATGAAAAACTGTTTTTT.

Concerning this clonotype: An end of the junction does not agree with germline; a read error may underlie this. The chain has TRBV4-1 and TRBJ2-7; TRBD2 matches 7 bases. Germline V gene sequence: CDR1 MGHRA, CDR2 YSYEKL. The CDR3 is made up of 15 amino acids. The CDR3 DNA is TGCGCCAGCAGTCAAGAATCACTAGCGTCCTGCGAGCAGTACTTC. Protein: CASSQESLASCEQYF.

This clonotype is medium-sized in the sample. The V call is TRBV9, the J call TRBJ2-1, with D possibly being TRBD2 (5 bases). Trimming pared 0 bases from V and 4 bases from J, leaving 5 bases between. The CDR3 loop spans 13 amino acids. Germline lookup yields CDR1 SGDLS and CDR2 YYNGEE. CDR3 in DNA: TGTGCCAGCAGCGTAGGGGAGTACAATGAGCAGTTCTTC. Amino acid sequence: CASSVGEYNEQFF. The variable domain in full, with the rest retrieved from reference TRBV9 and TRBJ2-1, is DSGVTQTPKHLITATGQRVTLRCSPRSGDLSVYWYQQSLDQGLQFLIQYYNGEERAKGNILERFSAQQFPDLHSELNLSSLELGDSALYFCASSVGEYNEQFFGPGTRLTVL.

A word on this clonotype: A much larger clonotype is one base distant, so this may be a read error. The chain links TRBV27 to TRBJ2-2, with 9 bases lining up with TRBD2. Germline lookup yields CDR1 MNHEY and CDR2 SMNVEV (reference sequence). The CDR3 is 17 amino acids. Losses at the gene ends were 7 bases for V and 6 bases for J; bases not matched to a gene: 15. The CDR3, as DNA: TGTGCCAGCACCCCCCAATGGGCTAGCGGGAAATCCGGGGAGCTGTTTTTT. Translating it yields CASTPQWASGKSGELFF.

This chain uses TRBV28 with TRBJ1-2, with a possible D match to TRBD1 (6 bases). Germline V gives CDR1 MDHEN, CDR2 SYDVKM. V lost 11 bases to trimming and J lost 7 bases, with 20 bases between them. The CDR3 runs to 13 residues. The CDR3 DNA sequence: TGTGCCTTGCAGTCCGGGGAAGGGGGTGGCTACACCTTC. Translation gives CALQSGEGGGYTF.

This clonotype was seen many times. J is TRBJ2-3 and V is TRBV5-5; D possibly uses TRBD1 or TRBD2 (5 bases each). From germline, CDR1 is SGHKS and CDR2 YYEKEE (reference sequence). The CDR3 spans 14 residues. Between the trimmed V and J ends, which lost 3 bases and 6 bases, there was a span of 14 bases. CDR3 protein: CASSSGTRADTQYF. The CDR3 nucleotides are TGTGCCAGCAGCTCCGGGACCAGAGCGGATACGCAGTATTTT.

This clonotype showed up many times. This rearrangement joins TRBV29-1 to TRBJ1-2, with a tentative D call TRBD1 (5 bases). Germline V lookup: CDR1 SQVTM, CDR2 ANQGSEA. The length of the CDR3 is 12 residues. V was cut by 7 bases and J by 2 bases, with 11 bases left in between. For the CDR3, the DNA is TGCAGCGCCGCAAGGGGAAACTATGGCTACACCTTC. Translated, it gives CSAARGNYGYTF.